This T cell receptor beta chain was recovered during a study of blood T cell repertoires in COVID-19. Profiling relied on immunoSEQ multiplex PCR, and the TCRdb table lists in-frame clones only, not all of them. The table records 110,000 or so clones, about 85% of them present only once. The sequence came from an older woman with COVID-19, enrolled during active disease. The sample consisted of peripheral blood.

For the CDR3, the DNA is TGTGCCAGCAGTCTACAGGAGAACACTGAAGCTTTCTTT. Its translation is CASSLQENTEAFF. The chain employs TRBV12-3 or TRBV12-4 and TRBJ1-1; D might be TRBD1 (5 bases). With 5 bases removed from V and 1 base from J, the gap between germline ends came to 8 bases. The CDR3 length is 13 residues.